This TCR beta chain comes out of a study of T cells in tuberculosis. Study context: IGRA-negative adolescents, IGRA-positive adolescents with latent tuberculosis and adults with active tuberculosis formed this South African cohort.

Germline V gene data show CDR1 as SGDLS and CDR2 as YYNGEE. V was clipped by 3 bases and J by 6 bases; unmatched bases: 8. The length of the CDR3 is 15 residues. Libraries were prepared by immunoSEQ multiplex PCR; TCRdb keeps only in-frame clonotypes and omits some of them. The data contain about 49,000 clones, around 96% of them seen just once; the ten biggest clones take up about 1.5%. Time point of the sample: new active TB diagnosis, blood taken before or within 7 days of starting treatment. Each clinical donor contributed on average roughly 100,000 T cells from unsorted cryopreserved PBMC. V and J are TRBV9 and TRBJ2-1; 8 bases are a match to TRBD1. Sequenced here: PBMCs, sampled at tuberculosis diagnosis. The TCR originated in an adult with tuberculosis. The CDR3 loop is CASSATTGVSNEQFF. The CDR3 nucleotides are TGTGCCAGCAGCGCGACGACAGGGGTTAGCAATGAGCAGTTCTTC. The whole variable domain, filled in from reference TRBV9 and TRBJ2-1, reads DSGVTQTPKHLITATGQRVTLRCSPRSGDLSVYWYQQSLDQGLQFLIQYYNGEERAKGNILERFSAQQFPDLHSELNLSSLELGDSALYFCASSATTGVSNEQFFGPGTRLTVL.